This TCR beta chain was obtained from a study of OX40 agonist ivuxolimab in advanced cancers. The overall study: Patients with prior anti-PD-1, anti-PD-L1 or anti-CTLA-4 therapy were eligible; about 41% had some.

Overall study findings and caveats: Clonal expansion was seen in CD4+ and CD8+ blood T cells by week 6 at 0.1 to 3.0 mg/kg. The average count of expanded clones was higher among CD8+ T cells than among CD4+. What antigens the expanded peripheral T cells recognized was never established.

Using immunoSEQ multiplex PCR, the repertoire was profiled, and TCRdb retains in-frame clones only, with some absent. The sample consists of approximately 25,000 clones, 86% of them appearing once. By share, this clone counts as large. The antigen is undetermined. This sample also contains other DNA sequences that code for the same CDR3. CDR1 MDHEN and CDR2 SYDVKM come from the germline V gene. Trimming stripped 3 bases from V and 7 bases from J, with 7 bases between. This CDR3 is 12 amino acids long. The sample here was CD4+ or CD8+ T cells sorted from blood, taken in a trial of the OX40 agonist ivuxolimab. V is TRBV28 and J is TRBJ2-1; no firm D call. This TCR was sampled from an adult with an advanced solid tumor such as melanoma, head and neck, liver or kidney cancer. The CDR3 region has the DNA TGTGCCAGCAGTTTCCCACCTAATGAGCAGTTCTTC. It yields the protein CASSFPPNEQFF.